This T cell receptor (beta chain) stems from a study of blood T cell repertoires in COVID-19. Original methodology: Quantification of nucleated cells was approximated via reference gene primer amplification. Some clones are missing from TCRdb's copy, which holds only in-frame ones; the method was immunoSEQ multiplex PCR. Clone size and V and J calls were adopted from that table, with D and trimming inferred from the DNA. The data hold about 180,000 clones, with approximately 85% observed a single time. This clonotype was obtained from an elderly man with COVID-19, enrolled during active disease. Sequenced sample: peripheral blood.

DNA of the CDR3: TGTGCCAGCAGCGTAGAAGGGGCCAGTTACACCGGGGAGCTGTTTTTT. Protein sequence: CASSVEGASYTGELFF. The chain links TRBV9 to TRBJ2-2, with D possibly being TRBD1 (5 bases). CDR1 SGDLS and CDR2 YYNGEE come from the germline V gene. CDR3 size: 16 residues. V gave up 0 bases and J gave up 3 bases, with 12 bases separating them.